The 2 T cell receptor beta chains in this list originate from one sample, sequenced in a study of blood T cells in healthy people across ages. A sample-barcoded 5' primer and a J-beta primer mix were used in a second PCR of about 7 to 11 cycles. TCRdb fed the 5' RACE reads into MiXCR, producing one record per CDR3 protein. This table has approximately 780,000 distinct CDR3 sequences, roughly 26% appearing once. These records were also assigned to another study, of T cells of mothers and their children.

The specimen was blood. All receptors come from a boy between 5 and 17 years old in good health.

This clonotype was recorded a few times. V is TRBV6-6 and J is TRBJ2-5; 9 positions match TRBD2. The DNA matches TRBJ2-1 better at its end, which makes the J call doubtful. The CDR3 is 15 amino acids. Germline V gene data show CDR1 as MNHNY and CDR2 as SVGAGI (reference sequence). This CDR3 reads CASSDGGGAGNEQFF. CDR3 in DNA: TGTGCCAGCTCGGATGGCGGGGGGGCGGGCAATGAGCAGTTCTTC.

The chain employs TRBV4-1 and TRBJ2-5; D is unclear. The CDR3 spans 14 residues. Between the trimmed V and J ends, which lost 1 base and 0 bases, there was a span of 6 bases. Germline CDR1 MGHRA, CDR2 YSYEKL. In nucleotides, the CDR3 is TGCGCCAGCAGCCAAGTACAGTACCAAGAGACCCAGTACTTC. It yields the protein CASSQVQYQETQYF.